The 24 T cell receptor beta chains listed next were all sequenced from one sample in a study of regulatory T cells in long-lasting Graves disease. Time point denoted: persistent/refractory GD, antithyroid drugs over 5 years with positive TRAb. Researchers made the TCR library from RNA that was extracted from PBMCs. iRepertoire HTBI primers and Arm-PCR of CDR3 regions built TCR beta libraries. Each CDR3 protein gets one entry after TCRdb re-called the multiplex PCR reads with MiXCR. The table has approximately 380,000 distinct CDR3 sequences, around 20% seen once. Specimen: peripheral blood mononuclear cells (PBMCs), collected when the disease was refractory, from a patient treated with antithyroid drugs. These TCRs come from a female donor with Graves disease.

A word on this clonotype: A much larger clone differs from this one at a single base, so this may be a read error. The chain couples TRBV24-1 to TRBJ2-2; TRBD1 agrees at 9 bases. Germline CDR1 KGHDR, CDR2 SFDVKD. CDR3 length: 15 amino acids. The DNA for the CDR3 is TGTGCCACCGGTGAGTGGGGGACAGGGACCGGGGAGCTGTTTTTT. As protein: CATGEWGTGTGELFF.

The chain carries TRBV5-1 and TRBJ2-7, with D tentatively TRBD1 (5 bases). This CDR3 has 15 amino acids. V lost 2 bases and J lost 2, with 14 bases in between. Germline CDR1 is SGHRS and CDR2 is YFSETQ. CDR3 nucleotides: TGCGCCAGCAGCTTTGTGGTGGGGCGGCCCTACGAGCAGTACTTC. It encodes CASSFVVGRPYEQYF.

This clonotype was seen ten or more times. The chain recombines TRBV7-2 with TRBJ1-2; TRBD1 agrees at 9 bases. The CDR3 covers 14 residues. Germline trimming cut 5 bases from V and 7 bases from J; bases unmatched to any gene: 8. The germline gives CDR1 SGHTA, CDR2 FQGNSA. The CDR3, as DNA: TGTGCCAGCAGCGCGCAGGGACAGGGAAGTGGCTACACCTTC. Its translation is CASSAQGQGSGYTF.

The V gene is TRBV9, the J gene TRBJ2-1, with 10 bases that match TRBD2. CDR1 is SGDLS and CDR2 is YYNGEE in the germline V gene. The length of the CDR3 is 16 residues. V dropped 0 bases and J dropped 9; count of bases not matched to a gene: 9. CDR3 loop: CASSVGGASGSGEQFF. The DNA for the CDR3 is TGTGCCAGCAGCGTAGGTGGGGCTAGCGGGAGTGGTGAGCAGTTCTTC.

This clonotype was counted at least ten times. V is TRBV20-1 and J is TRBJ1-1; 7 positions agree with TRBD1. The CDR3 is 11 residues long. J gave up 4 bases and V 5 bases, and 1 base lay outside the gene matches. Germline CDR1 is DFQATT and CDR2 is SNEGSKA (reference sequence). CDR3 sequence: CSAQGGTEAFF. The CDR3 coding sequence is TGCAGTGCTCAGGGGGGCACTGAAGCTTTCTTT.

This clonotype has more than one count but fewer than ten. This chain uses TRBV7-9 with TRBJ2-5; tentatively, D is TRBD1 or TRBD2 (6 bases each). From germline, CDR1 is SEHNR and CDR2 FQNEAQ (reference sequence). Trimming removed 5 bases at V and 5 bases at J, with 21 bases between. There are 16 residues in the CDR3. DNA of the CDR3: TGTGCCAGCAGCGCCCTTAGACAACGGGGGCCCGAGACCCAGTACTTC. It encodes CASSALRQRGPETQYF. Combining the CDR3 with reference TRBV7-9 and TRBJ2-5 gives the whole variable domain DTGVSQNPRHKITKRGQNVTFRCDPISEHNRLYWYRQTLGQGPEFLTYFQNEAQLEKSRLLSDRFSAERPKGSFSTLEIQRTEQGDSAMYLCASSALRQRGPETQYFGPGTRLLVL.

This clonotype was counted a few times. V and J are TRBV25-1 and TRBJ1-1; D is undetermined. Per the germline V gene, CDR1 is MGHDK and CDR2 is SYGVNS. Trimming stripped 3 bases from V and 5 bases from J, with 10 bases between. CDR3 length: 13 amino acids. CDR3 region: CASSDLGYTEAFF. The CDR3 nucleotides are TGTGCCAGCAGTGACTTAGGTTATACTGAAGCTTTCTTT.

V usage is TRBV10-3 and J usage is TRBJ2-3; 9 nucleotides align to TRBD2. The CDR3 runs to 15 residues. The junction had 12 bases not matched to a gene; V was cut back by 8 bases and J by 6 bases. Germline CDR1 is ENHRY and CDR2 is SYGVKD. This CDR3 reads CAILRGVAGEDTQYF. The CDR3 DNA sequence: TGTGCCATCCTTCGGGGGGTAGCGGGAGAGGATACGCAGTATTTT.

This clonotype was observed at least ten times. This rearrangement joins TRBV28 to TRBJ1-2; 7 nucleotides agree with TRBD1. V dropped 5 bases and J dropped 5; count of bases not matched to a gene: 8. CDR1 and CDR2 from the germline V gene are MDHEN and SYDVKM. This CDR3 comprises 14 residues. CDR3 amino acids: CASSRTGTEYGYTF. In DNA, the CDR3 is TGTGCCAGCAGTCGTACCGGGACAGAATATGGCTACACCTTC.

This clonotype was observed a handful of times. The gene calls are TRBV15 and TRBJ1-3; maybe TRBD1 (5 bases). V was cut by 2 bases and J by 4 bases, with 9 bases left in between. The CDR3 is made up of 14 amino acids. Germline V CDR1 and CDR2: LNHNV, YYDKDF (reference sequence). The CDR3 nucleotides are TGTGCCACCAGCAGACAGGGAGGAGGAAACACCATATATTTT. Its protein product is CATSRQGGGNTIYF.

This clonotype was counted between two and nine times. This rearrangement joins TRBV6-5 to TRBJ1-5; D ambiguous. The V and J ends lost 2 bases and 9 bases respectively, with 14 bases between them. The CDR3 totals 14 residues. Per germline, CDR1 MNHEY and CDR2 SVGAGI. CDR3 residues: CASSYEAHLGPQHF. The CDR3 DNA reads TGTGCCAGCAGTTACGAAGCCCATCTCGGGCCCCAGCATTTT.

This clonotype has just one count. The rearrangement links TRBV20-1 to TRBJ2-7; D might be TRBD1 or TRBD2, each matching 5 bases. Trimming removed 0 bases from V and 5 bases from J, with 14 bases in between. Germline-derived CDR1 and CDR2 are DFQATT and SNEGSKA (reference sequence). The CDR3 sequence is 14 residues long. The CDR3 DNA is TGCAGTGCTAGAGATAGCGTAACAGGCAACGAGCAGTACTTC. As protein: CSARDSVTGNEQYF.

Regarding this clonotype: Being one base from a much bigger clone, this may be a read error. The missing conserved phenylalanine or tryptophan at the end of this CDR3 makes a read error likely. The J gene is TRBJ2-6, the V gene TRBV10-3; D unresolved. V lost 0 bases, J lost 2 bases, and 2 bases lay in between. The CDR3 is made up of 14 amino acids. Germline V gene lookup returns CDR1 ENHRY and CDR2 SYGVKD. The CDR3, as DNA: TGTGCCATCAGTGAGTCGACTGGGGCCAACGTCCTGACTTCC. Encoded protein: CAISESTGANVLTS.

This clonotype was counted many times. The V and J genes are TRBV5-1 and TRBJ1-3; no clear D. The CDR3 sequence is 13 residues long. The V end was cut by 0 bases, the J end by 1 base, with 2 bases between. CDR1 is SGHRS and CDR2 is YFSETQ in the germline V gene. DNA for the CDR3: TGCGCCAGCAGCTTGGGGTCTGGAAACACCATATATTTT. It codes for CASSLGSGNTIYF.

The chain combines TRBV19 with TRBJ1-2; unclear D gene. Trimming pared 7 bases from V and 8 bases from J, leaving 11 bases between. Germline V CDR1 and CDR2: LNHDA, SQIVND (reference sequence). This CDR3 spans 11 amino acids. In nucleotides, the CDR3 is TGTGCCAGTAACGTGGGAGGCGGCTACACCTTC. This gives the protein CASNVGGGYTF. Full variable domain (remainder filled in from reference TRBV19 and TRBJ1-2): DGGITQSPKYLFRKEGQNVTLSCEQNLNHDAMYWYRQDPGQGLRLIYYSQIVNDFQKGDIAEGYSVSREKKESFPLTVTSAQKNPTAFYLCASNVGGGYTFGSGTRLTVV.

V is TRBV6-2 or TRBV6-3 and J is TRBJ1-4, with D tentatively TRBD1 (6 bases). V was shortened by 2 bases and J by 6 bases, with 22 bases between the two germline ends. The germline V gene has CDR1 MNHEY and CDR2 SVGEGT. This CDR3 is built from 18 residues. The CDR3 DNA reads TGTGCCAGCAGTTACACCCCCCGACCACAGGGAGGCCATGAAAAACTGTTTTTT. Protein product: CASSYTPRPQGGHEKLFF.

Ten or more counts support this clonotype. J is TRBJ2-5 and V is TRBV2; D assignment may be TRBD1 or TRBD2 (6 bases each). The CDR3 extends over 14 amino acids. Germline CDR1 is SNHLY and CDR2 is FYNNEI. Trimming cost V 5 bases and J 3 bases, with 13 bases left between them. In DNA form, the CDR3 reads TGTGCCAGCAGTCAGTCGGGGGCAGAAGAGACCCAGTACTTC. This encodes CASSQSGAEETQYF.

This chain links TRBV29-1 with TRBJ1-1, with D unclear. Trimming took 4 bases from V and 0 from J, leaving 15 bases between them. Germline CDR1 and CDR2: SQVTM and ANQGSEA. The CDR3 covers 15 residues. CDR3 residues: CSVVRDQTLNTEAFF. Written as DNA, the CDR3 is TGCAGCGTTGTACGGGATCAGACCCTGAACACTGAAGCTTTCTTT.

This clonotype has at least ten counts. The chain carries TRBV3-1 and TRBJ2-5, with no clear D. Trimming pared 0 bases from V and 5 bases from J, leaving 16 bases between. Germline assignment: CDR1 LGHDT and CDR2 YNNKEL (reference sequence). This CDR3 has 16 amino acids. CDR3 DNA: TGTGCCAGCAGCCAAGATTCCGGCGGCCCTTCGGAGACCCAGTACTTC. This translates into CASSQDSGGPSETQYF.

In this sample, this clonotype turned up many times. This sequence joins TRBV7-2 and TRBJ2-4; possibly TRBD2 for D (6 bases). Germline values: CDR1 SGHTA, CDR2 FQGNSA. Trimming took 5 bases from V and 10 from J, leaving 15 bases between them. CDR3 length: 13 residues. The CDR3, as DNA: TGTGCCAGCAGCCGGGGGAGTGGCTTAATTCAGTACTTC. Its protein product is CASSRGSGLIQYF. Together with reference TRBV7-2 and TRBJ2-4, the CDR3 gives the full variable domain: GAGVSQSPSNKVTEKGKDVELRCDPISGHTALYWYRQSLGQGLEFLIYFQGNSAPDKSGLPSDRFSAERTGGSVSTLTIQRTQQEDSAVYLCASSRGSGLIQYFGAGTRLSVL.

This clonotype showed up many times. The chain uses TRBV7-9 and TRBJ2-7; weak D call: TRBD2 (5 bases). The V end was cut by 1 base, the J end by 3 bases, with 13 bases between. The CDR3 consists of 15 residues. Germline assignment: CDR1 SEHNR and CDR2 FQNEAQ (reference sequence). CDR3 nucleotide sequence: TGTGCCAGCAGCTTAGGAATATCGGGAAGCTACGAGCAGTACTTC. Its protein product is CASSLGISGSYEQYF.

V usage is TRBV11-2 and J usage is TRBJ2-2; 10 nucleotides agree with TRBD2. Losses at the gene ends were 8 bases for V and 7 bases for J; bases not matched to a gene: 7. The germline CDR1 and CDR2 sequences are SGHAT and FQNNGV. The CDR3 runs 14 residues. CDR3 DNA sequence: TGTGCCAGCGGCCTGTTAGCGGGAGGCGGGGAGCTGTTTTTT. Translation gives CASGLLAGGGELFF.

This clonotype was counted ten times or more. V and J are TRBV6-4 and TRBJ1-1, with D perhaps TRBD1 (6 bases). The CDR3 spans 14 residues. The V gene's germline CDR1 is MRHNA and CDR2 SNTAGT. V was clipped by 5 bases and J by 6 bases, with 16 bases between them. CDR3 coding DNA: TGTGCCAGCAGTTCAAAAGCAGGGGTGGCTGAAGCTTTCTTT. Its protein is CASSSKAGVAEAFF.

For this clonotype: This may arise from a read error, as a much more abundant clone is one base away. V is TRBV2 and J is TRBJ1-1, with a tentative D call TRBD1 (5 bases). This CDR3 contains 11 residues. V was cut by 5 bases and J by 12 bases, with 13 bases left in between. The V gene's germline CDR1 is SNHLY and CDR2 FYNNEI. The CDR3 DNA sequence: TGTGCCAGCAGTTCCGCAGGGAGGTCTTTCTTT. Translating gives CASSSAGRSFF.